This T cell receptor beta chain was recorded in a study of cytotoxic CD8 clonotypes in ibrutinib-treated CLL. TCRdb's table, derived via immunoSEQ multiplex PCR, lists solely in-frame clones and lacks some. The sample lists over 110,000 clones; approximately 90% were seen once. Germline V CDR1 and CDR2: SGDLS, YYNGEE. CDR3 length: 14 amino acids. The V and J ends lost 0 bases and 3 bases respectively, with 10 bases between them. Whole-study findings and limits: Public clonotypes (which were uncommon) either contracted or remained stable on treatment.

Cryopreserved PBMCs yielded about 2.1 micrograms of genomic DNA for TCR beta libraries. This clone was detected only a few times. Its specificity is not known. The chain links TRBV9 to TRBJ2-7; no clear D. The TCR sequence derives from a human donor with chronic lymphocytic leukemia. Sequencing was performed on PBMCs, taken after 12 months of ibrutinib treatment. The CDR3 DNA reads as TGTGCCAGCAGCGTAGCGGTGGGGAACTACGAGCAGTACTTC. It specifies CASSVAVGNYEQYF.